The clone carrying this T cell receptor (beta chain) was observed many times. Its antigen is unknown. This sample was included in a study of T cells in Graves' hyperthyroidism and ophthalmopathy. Study information: Before any treatment, at initial diagnosis, peripheral blood was collected. Whole-study results and caveats: In blood, most of the thyroid clonotypes expanded above 0.001 were also present.

RNA transcripts gave rise to amplified TCR beta CDR3 regions. An initial round of RT-PCR targeting the TCR CDR3 relied on the HTBI primer set. TCRdb analysed the multiplex PCR reads with MiXCR anew, one entry per CDR3 protein. The sample holds hundreds of thousands of distinct CDR3 sequences, approximately 20% seen once. Ophthalmopathy patients showed a Clinical Activity Score of at least 3, NOSPECS grade of at least 4 and duration under 3 months. Lactation, pregnancy, other autoimmune disease or uncontrolled infection led to exclusion of patients. The germline CDR1 and CDR2 sequences are LGHDT and YNNKEL (reference sequence). The CDR3 runs 14 residues. V shed 2 bases and J shed 3 bases, with 11 bases lying between them.

The TCR sequence derives from a man aged 30-40 years with Graves' ophthalmopathy. V is TRBV3-1 and J is TRBJ2-7, with TRBD2 as a possible D gene (6 bases). What was sequenced was blood. CDR3 residues: CASSQWTTFYEQYF. The CDR3 region has the DNA TGTGCCAGCAGCCAATGGACTACTTTCTACGAGCAGTACTTC.